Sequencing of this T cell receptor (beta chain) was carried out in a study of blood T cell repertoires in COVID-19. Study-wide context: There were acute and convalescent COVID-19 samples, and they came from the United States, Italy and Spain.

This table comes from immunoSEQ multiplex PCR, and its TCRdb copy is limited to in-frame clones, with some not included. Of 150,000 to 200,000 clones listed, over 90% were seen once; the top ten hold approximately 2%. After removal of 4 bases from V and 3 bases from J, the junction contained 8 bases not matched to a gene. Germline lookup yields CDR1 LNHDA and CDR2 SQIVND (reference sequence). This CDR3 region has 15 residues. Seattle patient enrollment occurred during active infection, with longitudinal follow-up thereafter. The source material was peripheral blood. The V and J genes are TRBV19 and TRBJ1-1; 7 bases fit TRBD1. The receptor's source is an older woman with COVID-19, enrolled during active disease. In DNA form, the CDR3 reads TGTGCCAGTAGTAGTCAGGGGGGAGGAGACACTGAAGCTTTCTTT. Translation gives CASSSQGGGDTEAFF.